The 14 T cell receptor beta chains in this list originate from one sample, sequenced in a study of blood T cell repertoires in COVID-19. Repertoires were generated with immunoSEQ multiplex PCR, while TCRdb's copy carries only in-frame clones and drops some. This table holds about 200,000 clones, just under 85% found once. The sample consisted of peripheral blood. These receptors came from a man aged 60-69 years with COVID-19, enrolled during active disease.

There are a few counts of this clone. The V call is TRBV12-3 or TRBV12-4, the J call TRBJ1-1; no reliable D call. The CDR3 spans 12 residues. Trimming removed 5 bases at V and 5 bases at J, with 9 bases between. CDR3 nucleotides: TGTGCCAGCAGTCCACTGAGGACTGAAGCTTTCTTT. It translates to CASSPLRTEAFF.

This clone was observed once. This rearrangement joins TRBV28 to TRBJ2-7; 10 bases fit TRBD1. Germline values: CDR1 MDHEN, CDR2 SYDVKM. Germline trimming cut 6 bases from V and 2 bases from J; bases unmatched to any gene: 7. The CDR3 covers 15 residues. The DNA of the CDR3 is TGTGCCAGCAGCTACCCGGGACAGGGGACCTACGAGCAGTACTTC. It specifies CASSYPGQGTYEQYF.

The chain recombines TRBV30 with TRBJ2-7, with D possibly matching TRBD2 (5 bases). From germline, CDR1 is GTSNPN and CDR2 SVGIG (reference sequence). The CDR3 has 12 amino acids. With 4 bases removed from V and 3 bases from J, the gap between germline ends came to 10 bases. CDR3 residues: CAWKRDSYEQYF. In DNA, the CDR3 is TGTGCCTGGAAGAGGGATAGCTACGAGCAGTACTTC.

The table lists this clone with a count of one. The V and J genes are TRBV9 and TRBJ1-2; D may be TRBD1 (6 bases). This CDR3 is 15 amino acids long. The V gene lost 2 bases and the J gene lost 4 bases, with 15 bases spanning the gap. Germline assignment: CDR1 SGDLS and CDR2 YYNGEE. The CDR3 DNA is TGTGCCAGCAGCGTCGGGGGCGGGGGTGGCTATGGCTACACCTTC. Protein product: CASSVGGGGGYGYTF. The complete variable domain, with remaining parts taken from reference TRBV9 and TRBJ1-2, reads DSGVTQTPKHLITATGQRVTLRCSPRSGDLSVYWYQQSLDQGLQFLIQYYNGEERAKGNILERFSAQQFPDLHSELNLSSLELGDSALYFCASSVGGGGGYGYTFGSGTRLTVV.

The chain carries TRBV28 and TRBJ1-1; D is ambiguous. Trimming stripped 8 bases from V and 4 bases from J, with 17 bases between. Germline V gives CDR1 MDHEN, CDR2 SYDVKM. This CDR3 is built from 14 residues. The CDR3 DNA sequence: TGTGCCAGCCTAGTGGGAGGCGGCGGCACTGAAGCTTTCTTT. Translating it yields CASLVGGGGTEAFF.

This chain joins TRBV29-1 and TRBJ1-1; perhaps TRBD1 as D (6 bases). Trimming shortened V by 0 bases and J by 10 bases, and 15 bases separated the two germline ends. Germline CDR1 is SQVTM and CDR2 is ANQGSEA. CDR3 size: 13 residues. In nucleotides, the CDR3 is TGCAGCGTTGAAGAACCGTTTGCAGGGGCAGCTTTCTTT. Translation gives CSVEEPFAGAAFF.

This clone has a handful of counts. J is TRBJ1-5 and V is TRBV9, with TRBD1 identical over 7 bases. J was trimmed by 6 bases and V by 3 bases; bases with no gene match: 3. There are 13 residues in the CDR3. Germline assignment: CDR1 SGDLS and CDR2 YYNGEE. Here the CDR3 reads CASSASGGQPQHF. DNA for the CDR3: TGTGCCAGCAGCGCCTCAGGGGGTCAGCCCCAGCATTTT.

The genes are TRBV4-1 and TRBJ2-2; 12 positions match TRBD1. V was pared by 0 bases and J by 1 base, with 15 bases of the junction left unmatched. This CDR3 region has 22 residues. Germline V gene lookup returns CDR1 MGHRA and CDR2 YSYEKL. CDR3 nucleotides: TGCGCCAGCAGCCAAGATAGTATTTTCCGGGACAGGGGGCGCGGGAACACCGGGGAGCTGTTTTTT. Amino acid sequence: CASSQDSIFRDRGRGNTGELFF.

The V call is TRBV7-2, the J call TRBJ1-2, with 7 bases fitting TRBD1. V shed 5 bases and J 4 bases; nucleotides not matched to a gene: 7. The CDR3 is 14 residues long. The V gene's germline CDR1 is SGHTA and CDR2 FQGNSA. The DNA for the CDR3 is TGTGCCAGCAGCGTCACAGGGGAAAGCTATGGCTACACCTTC. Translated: CASSVTGESYGYTF.

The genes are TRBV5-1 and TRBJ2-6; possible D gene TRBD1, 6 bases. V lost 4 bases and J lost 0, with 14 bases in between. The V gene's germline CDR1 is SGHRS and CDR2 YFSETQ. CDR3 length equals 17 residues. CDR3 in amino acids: CASSTLQGSSGANVLTF. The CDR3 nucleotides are TGCGCCAGCAGCACCTTACAGGGCAGCTCTGGGGCCAACGTCCTGACTTTC.

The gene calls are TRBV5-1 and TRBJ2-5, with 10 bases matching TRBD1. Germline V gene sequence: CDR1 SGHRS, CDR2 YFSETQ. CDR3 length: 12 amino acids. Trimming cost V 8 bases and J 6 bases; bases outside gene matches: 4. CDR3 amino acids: CASTGQGQTQYF. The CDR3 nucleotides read TGCGCCAGTACGGGACAGGGGCAGACCCAGTACTTC.

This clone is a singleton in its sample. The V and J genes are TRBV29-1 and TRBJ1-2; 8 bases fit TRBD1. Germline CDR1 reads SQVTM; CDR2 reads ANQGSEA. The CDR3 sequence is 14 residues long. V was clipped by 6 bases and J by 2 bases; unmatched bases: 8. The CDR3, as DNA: TGCAGCGTCCTTCGGACAGGGTTGAACTATGGCTACACCTTC. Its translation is CSVLRTGLNYGYTF.

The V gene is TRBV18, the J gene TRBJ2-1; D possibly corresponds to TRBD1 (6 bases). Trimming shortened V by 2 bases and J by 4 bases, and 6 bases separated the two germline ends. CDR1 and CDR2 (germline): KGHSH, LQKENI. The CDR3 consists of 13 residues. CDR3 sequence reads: CASSPRGYNEQFF. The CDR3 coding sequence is TGTGCCAGCTCACCAAGGGGGTACAATGAGCAGTTCTTC.

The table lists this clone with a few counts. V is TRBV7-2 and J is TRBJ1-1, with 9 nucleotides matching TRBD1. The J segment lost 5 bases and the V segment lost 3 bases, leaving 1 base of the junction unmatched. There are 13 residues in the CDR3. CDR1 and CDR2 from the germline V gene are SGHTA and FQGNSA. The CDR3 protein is CASSFGTGTEAFF. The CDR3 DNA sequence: TGTGCCAGCAGCTTTGGGACAGGGACTGAAGCTTTCTTT. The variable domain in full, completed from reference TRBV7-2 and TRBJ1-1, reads GAGVSQSPSNKVTEKGKDVELRCDPISGHTALYWYRQSLGQGLEFLIYFQGNSAPDKSGLPSDRFSAERTGGSVSTLTIQRTQQEDSAVYLCASSFGTGTEAFFGQGTRLTVV.